These 22 T cell receptor beta chains were sequenced from one sample in a study of shared clonotypes between healthy human individuals. Some clones are missing from TCRdb's copy, which holds only in-frame ones; the method was immunoSEQ multiplex PCR. Counted here are about 1 million clones, under 80% occurring once; the ten biggest clones make up about 1.5%. Sequenced material: memory CD4+ T cells sorted from blood. Subset in this sample: CD45RA-negative fraction. These receptors came from a man aged 18 to 30 in good health.

This sequence joins TRBV4-2 and TRBJ1-3; 12 nucleotides line up with TRBD1. The V gene's germline CDR1 is LGHNA and CDR2 YNFKEQ. The V and J ends lost 5 bases and 4 bases, in that order; junction bases with no gene match: 9. The CDR3 loop spans 17 amino acids. This CDR3 reads CASSSTAGTGGGNTIYF. DNA of the CDR3: TGTGCCAGCAGCTCAACAGCCGGGACAGGGGGCGGAAACACCATATATTTT.

V and J are TRBV18 and TRBJ1-3; TRBD1 agrees at 10 bases. The germline V gene encodes CDR1 KGHSH and CDR2 LQKENI. The trim removed 5 bases at V and 2 bases at J, leaving 9 bases unmatched. CDR3 length: 17 residues. Here the CDR3 reads CASSEQPGTGAGNTIYF. Here the CDR3 DNA reads TGTGCCAGCTCAGAACAACCCGGGACAGGGGCTGGAAACACCATATATTTT.

The rearrangement uses TRBV18 and TRBJ2-1, with 10 bases fitting TRBD1. The CDR3 is 14 amino acids. The ends lost 1 base at V and 9 bases at J; junction bases unmatched: 3. CDR1 KGHSH and CDR2 LQKENI come from the germline V gene. CDR3 residues: CASSPQGTGVEQFF. The CDR3 DNA reads as TGTGCCAGCTCACCACAGGGGACAGGGGTTGAGCAGTTCTTC.

V gene TRBV18 combines with J gene TRBJ2-5, with D possibly TRBD1 on 5 matching bases. CDR1 and CDR2 from the germline V gene are KGHSH and LQKENI. The CDR3 sequence is 15 residues long. The germline V and J ends were trimmed by 6 bases and 1 base, with 15 bases remaining between them. CDR3 bases: TGTGCCAGCTCCCCTCGGGTTACAGGCCAAGAGACCCAGTACTTC. Amino acids: CASSPRVTGQETQYF.

In its sample, this clone was seen once. The chain carries TRBV5-1 and TRBJ1-6; no definite D call. CDR3 size: 15 residues. Germline CDR1 is SGHRS and CDR2 is YFSETQ. Trimming shortened V by 0 bases and J by 6 bases, and 10 bases separated the two germline ends. DNA for the CDR3: TGCGCCAGCAGCTTGGCCACACAGAGTAATTCACCCCTCCACTTT. It specifies CASSLATQSNSPLHF.

The V and J genes are TRBV10-1 and TRBJ2-1, with 8 bases lining up with TRBD2. CDR3 length equals 16 residues. Trimming cost V 2 bases and J 2 bases; bases outside gene matches: 5. CDR1 and CDR2 from the germline V gene are WNHNN and SYGVQD (reference sequence). CDR3 sequence: CASSEGRGLAYNEQFF. The CDR3, as DNA: TGCGCCAGCAGTGAGGGTCGGGGACTAGCCTACAATGAGCAGTTCTTC.

In this sample, this clone turned up once. The J gene is TRBJ2-7, the V gene TRBV10-2; TRBD2 aligns across 10 bases. Germline V gene data show CDR1 as WSHSY and CDR2 as SAAADI. There are 15 residues in the CDR3. Trimming took 2 bases from V and 2 from J; bases not matched to a gene: 3. This CDR3 is CASSERTSGTYEQYF. The CDR3 DNA is TGCGCCAGCAGTGAGAGGACTAGCGGTACCTACGAGCAGTACTTC.

This rearrangement joins TRBV10-1 to TRBJ2-3, with D possibly being TRBD2 (5 bases). The CDR3 consists of 13 residues. Trimming cost V 4 bases and J 10 bases, with 15 bases left between them. The germline V gene has CDR1 WNHNN and CDR2 SYGVQD (reference sequence). The CDR3 here is CASSASSLGAQYF. Written as DNA, the CDR3 is TGCGCCAGCAGTGCATCCAGCCTCGGGGCGCAGTATTTT.

The V and J genes are TRBV6-1 and TRBJ1-1; weak D call: TRBD1 (5 bases). The CDR3 loop spans 14 amino acids. V lost 3 bases, J lost 0 bases, and 8 bases lay in between. CDR1 is MNHNS and CDR2 is SASEGT in the germline V gene. CDR3 amino acids: CASSDAGLNTEAFF. Here the CDR3 DNA reads TGTGCCAGCAGTGATGCAGGGTTGAACACTGAAGCTTTCTTT.

The V call is TRBV18, the J call TRBJ1-2, with TRBD1 identical over 8 bases. The CDR3 spans 14 residues. Germline-derived CDR1 and CDR2 are KGHSH and LQKENI. V lost 5 bases and J lost 6; bases outside the gene matches: 8. The CDR3 reads CASSNADRVHGYTF. The CDR3 bases are TGTGCCAGCTCAAATGCGGACAGGGTCCATGGCTACACCTTC. The entire variable domain, with the rest obtained from reference TRBV18 and TRBJ1-2, is as follows: NAGVMQNPRHLVRRRGQEARLRCSPMKGHSHVYWYRQLPEEGLKFMVYLQKENIIDESGMPKERFSAEFPKEGPSILRIQQVVRGDSAAYFCASSNADRVHGYTFGSGTRLTVV.

This chain connects TRBV7-9 to TRBJ1-2; weak D call: TRBD1 (6 bases). The CDR3 contains 15 residues. V was trimmed by 4 bases and J by 8 bases, leaving 20 bases between them. In germline, CDR1 is SEHNR, CDR2 FQNEAQ (reference sequence). The CDR3 region is CASSSFPGTTIGYTF. The CDR3 region has the DNA TGTGCCAGCAGCTCTTTTCCCGGGACAACCATCGGCTACACCTTC.

The chain recombines TRBV29-1 with TRBJ2-1; possibly TRBD2 for D (5 bases). Germline V gene sequence: CDR1 SQVTM, CDR2 ANQGSEA. Trimming cost V 0 bases and J 1 base, with 13 bases left between them. The CDR3 length is 16 residues. The CDR3 reads CSVEDPSGRSYNEQFF. In nucleotides, the CDR3 is TGCAGCGTTGAAGATCCGAGCGGTCGTTCCTACAATGAGCAGTTCTTC.

The rearrangement joins TRBV30 to TRBJ2-5, with TRBD2 identical over 8 bases. The germline gives CDR1 GTSNPN, CDR2 SVGIG (reference sequence). The CDR3 consists of 13 residues. J gave up 5 bases and V 5 bases, and 7 bases lay outside the gene matches. The CDR3 nucleotides are TGTGCCTGGGGACGCGGGGGGTTCGAGACCCAGTACTTC. It yields the protein CAWGRGGFETQYF.

This clone was observed a single time. The J gene is TRBJ2-2, the V gene TRBV29-1, with D perhaps matching TRBD2 (5 bases). The CDR3 sequence is 14 residues long. Trimming shortened V by 6 bases and J by 0 bases, and 11 bases separated the two germline ends. Germline loops: CDR1 SQVTM, CDR2 ANQGSEA. The chain's CDR3 is CSVEPGSNTGELFF. As DNA, the CDR3 is TGCAGCGTAGAGCCGGGATCGAACACCGGGGAGCTGTTTTTT.

The chain links TRBV2 to TRBJ1-2; the match to TRBD1 covers 8 bases. The CDR3 runs 17 residues. V lost 6 bases to trimming and J lost 4 bases; unmatched junction nucleotides: 16. CDR1 is SNHLY, CDR2 FYNNEI, per germline. For the CDR3, the DNA is TGTGCCAGCAGGCCAAGCACACCCACGACAGGGGCCTATGGCTACACCTTC. Amino acids: CASRPSTPTTGAYGYTF.

The chain couples TRBV10-3 to TRBJ2-5, with no clear D. The CDR3 is 14 amino acids. The ends were cut back, 3 bases at V and 1 base at J, with 9 bases in the middle. CDR1 and CDR2 from the germline V gene are ENHRY and SYGVKD. The CDR3 sequence is CAISEGQAQETQYF. The CDR3 bases are TGTGCCATCAGTGAAGGGCAGGCCCAAGAGACCCAGTACTTC.

A single count supports this clone. The rearrangement joins TRBV11-2 to TRBJ2-3; D is possibly TRBD2 (6 bases). Trimming took 1 base from V and 4 from J, leaving 9 bases between them. The CDR3 consists of 14 residues. Germline values: CDR1 SGHAT, CDR2 FQNNGV. The CDR3 is CASSLVRGPDTQYF. In DNA, the CDR3 is TGTGCCAGCAGCTTAGTGCGGGGACCAGATACGCAGTATTTT.

The J gene is TRBJ1-6, the V gene TRBV19; D gene unclear. Looked up from germline, CDR1 is LNHDA and CDR2 is SQIVND (reference sequence). The CDR3 spans 15 residues. The germline V and J ends were trimmed by 6 bases and 0 bases, with 9 bases remaining between them. In DNA, the CDR3 is TGTGCCAGTAGCGACGGATACTCCTATAATTCACCCCTCCACTTT. It translates to CASSDGYSYNSPLHF.

This chain joins TRBV7-2 and TRBJ2-7, with a tentative D call TRBD1 (5 bases). V lost 0 bases and J lost 2, with 11 bases in between. This CDR3 is 15 amino acids long. Germline CDR1 SGHTA, CDR2 FQGNSA. The CDR3: CASSLAPQVTYEQYF. In nucleotides, the CDR3 is TGTGCCAGCAGCTTAGCTCCACAGGTGACCTACGAGCAGTACTTC.

The chain links TRBV9 to TRBJ1-4; D is ambiguous. V lost 4 bases and J lost 1, with 11 bases in between. The CDR3 length is 15 residues. CDR1 and CDR2 (germline): SGDLS, YYNGEE. For the CDR3, the DNA is TGTGCCAGCAGCTCTACGGATCGAACTAATGAAAAACTGTTTTTT. Its protein is CASSSTDRTNEKLFF.

A word on this clone: Other DNA sequences in this sample translate to the same CDR3. The V gene is TRBV10-3, the J gene TRBJ2-3; D unresolved. The germline CDR1 and CDR2 sequences are ENHRY and SYGVKD. V lost 0 bases to trimming and J lost 3 bases, with 4 bases between them. The CDR3 sequence is 13 residues long. The DNA for the CDR3 is TGTGCCATCAGTGAGTCGGGTACAGATACGCAGTATTTT. Amino acids: CAISESGTDTQYF.

The rearrangement uses TRBV6-6 and TRBJ1-2; D remains unclear. Trimming pared 4 bases from V and 8 bases from J, leaving 14 bases between. Germline CDR1 and CDR2: MNHNY and SVGAGI (reference sequence). The CDR3 runs to 13 residues. DNA of the CDR3: TGTGCCAGCAGTTCCCCGGCGGGGTGGGGCTACACCTTC. This codes for CASSSPAGWGYTF.